Listed here are 7 T cell receptor beta chains from one sample, sequenced in a study of blood T cell repertoires in COVID-19. Sequenced by immunoSEQ multiplex PCR; TCRdb stores in-frame clones only, minus some. The table has over 100,000 clones, approximately 84% seen once; the top ten hold around 9.4%. The sample taken for sequencing was peripheral blood. These receptors came from a man aged 40-50 years with active or convalescent COVID-19.

The chain couples TRBV27 to TRBJ2-3, with D tentatively TRBD1 (6 bases). The germline V gene encodes CDR1 MNHEY and CDR2 SMNVEV (reference sequence). Trimming left V 2 bases short and J 2 bases short, with 14 bases between. This CDR3 has 16 residues. The CDR3 protein is CASSLGAGASTDTQYF. CDR3 sequence (DNA): TGTGCCAGCAGTTTAGGGGCAGGGGCCTCCACAGATACGCAGTATTTT.

The V gene is TRBV5-4, the J gene TRBJ2-2; TRBD2 aligns across 14 bases. The CDR3 runs 16 residues. After removal of 5 bases from V and 6 bases from J, the junction contained 6 bases not matched to a gene. Germline V gene sequence: CDR1 SGHNT, CDR2 YYREEE (reference sequence). Written as DNA, the CDR3 is TGTGCCAGCAGTTCCAGGACTAGCGGGGGGTCCGGGGAGCTGTTTTTT. It translates to CASSSRTSGGSGELFF.

The chain carries TRBV10-1 and TRBJ2-2; TRBD2 aligns across 9 bases. The V segment lost 5 bases and the J segment 5 bases; nucleotides outside the gene matches: 9. CDR1 is WNHNN, CDR2 SYGVQD, per germline (reference sequence). CDR3 length equals 16 residues. CDR3 residues: CASSMGSSGATGELFF. The CDR3 DNA reads TGCGCCAGCAGTATGGGTTCTAGCGGGGCGACCGGGGAGCTGTTTTTT.

The V gene is TRBV5-6, the J gene TRBJ2-7, with D possibly being TRBD1 (7 bases). This CDR3 is built from 16 residues. Germline V gene lookup returns CDR1 SGHDT and CDR2 YYEEEE. V was shortened by 0 bases and J by 9 bases, with 22 bases between the two germline ends. The CDR3 loop reads CASSLGQGAGGRVQYF. The CDR3 bases are TGTGCCAGCAGCTTGGGTCAGGGAGCAGGGGGGCGGGTGCAGTACTTC.

The chain employs TRBV18 and TRBJ1-2; D perhaps matches TRBD1 (6 bases). V was shortened by 3 bases and J by 3 bases, with 20 bases between the two germline ends. From germline, CDR1 is KGHSH and CDR2 LQKENI. The length of the CDR3 is 17 residues. CDR3: CASSPIGGTQADYGYTF. CDR3 DNA: TGTGCCAGCTCACCTATAGGGGGTACGCAAGCGGACTATGGCTACACCTTC.

The rearrangement uses TRBV3-1 (or the pseudogene TRBV3-2) and TRBJ2-7, with TRBD1 as a possible D gene (6 bases). Germline V gives CDR1 LGHDT, CDR2 YNNKEL (reference sequence). The V and J ends lost 10 bases and 2 bases respectively, with 12 bases between them. This CDR3 is built from 12 residues. The CDR3, as DNA: TGTGCCACCCGGGACACCACCTACGAGCAGTACTTC. Amino acid sequence: CATRDTTYEQYF.

The sample holds a few counts of this clone. The V call is TRBV9, the J call TRBJ2-7; the D gene is possibly TRBD2 (6 bases). Trimming removed 0 bases from V and 4 bases from J, with 11 bases in between. Germline values: CDR1 SGDLS, CDR2 YYNGEE. This CDR3 spans 14 amino acids. CDR3 DNA: TGTGCCAGCAGCGTAGCGGGAGTGGGTTACGAGCAGTACTTC. It encodes CASSVAGVGYEQYF. Combining the CDR3 with reference TRBV9 and TRBJ2-7 gives the whole variable domain DSGVTQTPKHLITATGQRVTLRCSPRSGDLSVYWYQQSLDQGLQFLIQYYNGEERAKGNILERFSAQQFPDLHSELNLSSLELGDSALYFCASSVAGVGYEQYFGPGTRLTVT.